The clone carrying this T cell receptor beta chain was seen a handful of times. Here immunoSEQ multiplex PCR was the method, and the copy in TCRdb shows in-frame clones only, minus some. The sample has some 1,200 clones; 9.5% to 15% are singletons. Trimming took off 3 bases at V and 6 bases at J, with 14 bases between the two ends. Germline V CDR1 and CDR2: LNHDA, SQIVND (reference sequence). The CDR3 runs to 15 residues. This entry comes from a study of tumour-infiltrating T cells in Burkitt lymphoma. Material for sequencing was tumor tissue. The source is a human donor with Burkitt lymphoma. This chain links TRBV19 with TRBJ2-2; D possibly corresponds to TRBD2 (7 bases). The CDR3 loop reads CASSIRGGGPGELFF. In DNA form, the CDR3 reads TGTGCCAGTAGTATTAGGGGGGGAGGTCCCGGGGAGCTGTTTTTT.